This TCR beta chain was recorded in a study of blood T cell repertoires in COVID-19. How the authors handled the data: Amplification from reference gene primers served as the basis for estimated nucleated cell counts. Here immunoSEQ multiplex PCR was the method, and the copy in TCRdb shows in-frame clones only, minus some. The V and J calls and the clone size are those of that table, but D and trimming were determined from the DNA. The sample comprises 120,000 to 150,000 clones, roughly four fifths of which are singletons, and approximately 6.6% rests with the top ten. J gave up 6 bases and V 1 base, and 9 bases lay outside the gene matches. CDR3 length: 15 amino acids. Germline V gene sequence: CDR1 KGHSH, CDR2 LQKENI.

The sample comprised peripheral blood. The TCR sequence derives from a human donor in a cohort sampled during active COVID-19. V and J are TRBV18 and TRBJ2-7, with 7 bases that match TRBD1. This CDR3 is CASSPQRQGYGEQYF. The CDR3 bases are TGTGCCAGCTCACCACAGCGACAGGGATATGGCGAGCAGTACTTC.